The 19 T cell receptor beta chains listed next were all sequenced from one sample in a study of PD-L1 blockade in urothelial cancer. Assay: immunoSEQ multiplex PCR; the TCRdb copy retains only in-frame clones and omits some. The sample lists some 77,000 clones, around 90% occurring once. Here the sequenced sample was PBMCs, taken around atezolizumab (anti-PD-L1) treatment. The receptor set was obtained from a woman in her 70s with urothelial cancer.

The chain couples TRBV7-9 to TRBJ1-3, with D possibly being TRBD1 (5 bases). The V end was cut by 5 bases, the J end by 0 bases, with 14 bases between. Germline CDR1 reads SEHNR; CDR2 reads FQNEAQ (reference sequence). This CDR3 contains 16 residues. The CDR3, as DNA: TGTGCCAGCAGCGGGGCGTCAGTCGCCTCTGGAAACACCATATATTTT. It translates to CASSGASVASGNTIYF. Variable domain in full (rest from reference TRBV7-9 and TRBJ1-3): DTGVSQNPRHKITKRGQNVTFRCDPISEHNRLYWYRQTLGQGPEFLTYFQNEAQLEKSRLLSDRFSAERPKGSFSTLEIQRTEQGDSAMYLCASSGASVASGNTIYFGEGSWLTVV.

The rearrangement joins TRBV6-6 to TRBJ2-5, with a weak D call TRBD1 (6 bases). The CDR3 totals 14 residues. Germline V CDR1 and CDR2: MNHNY, SVGAGI (reference sequence). V was shortened by 2 bases and J by 1 base, with 8 bases between the two germline ends. For the CDR3, the DNA is TGTGCCAGCAGTTACAGGGGGATCCAAGAGACCCAGTACTTC. This codes for CASSYRGIQETQYF.

This clone was detected only once. The chain uses TRBV4-3 and TRBJ1-2, with TRBD1 matching over 8 bases. This CDR3 has 18 amino acids. Germline CDR1 and CDR2: LGHNA and YSLEER. The ends lost 0 bases at V and 6 bases at J; junction bases unmatched: 15. CDR3 sequence reads: CASSQDRFLDREGNGYTF. The CDR3 bases are TGCGCCAGCAGCCAAGATCGATTTTTGGACAGGGAAGGGAATGGCTACACCTTC.

This clone appeared once. The rearrangement joins TRBV2 to TRBJ2-2; 8 positions match TRBD1. The CDR3 runs to 16 residues. Germline V gives CDR1 SNHLY, CDR2 FYNNEI. The trim removed 6 bases at V and 7 bases at J, leaving 13 bases unmatched. The CDR3: CASRAQGALWGGELFF. The CDR3 DNA reads TGTGCCAGCAGAGCCCAGGGGGCCCTGTGGGGCGGGGAGCTGTTTTTT.

The rearrangement joins TRBV4-3 to TRBJ1-6, with a possible D match to TRBD1 (6 bases). Germline values: CDR1 LGHNA, CDR2 YSLEER. The CDR3 has 17 amino acids. V was shortened by 2 bases and J by 0 bases, with 11 bases between the two germline ends. The CDR3 here is CASSQLRGSSYNSPLHF. The CDR3 bases are TGCGCCAGCAGCCAATTAAGGGGGAGCTCCTATAATTCACCCCTCCACTTT.

This clone was observed once. This rearrangement joins TRBV19 to TRBJ2-1, with 7 bases fitting TRBD2. This CDR3 has 17 residues. V gave up 0 bases and J gave up 3 bases; unmatched junction bases: 8. CDR1 is LNHDA, CDR2 SQIVND, per germline (reference sequence). The CDR3 DNA reads as TGTGCCAGTAGTATAGAGAAAGCTAGCGGAGTCTACAATGAGCAGTTCTTC. Translation: CASSIEKASGVYNEQFF.

The chain recombines TRBV5-1 with TRBJ2-3; no definite D call. The germline V gene has CDR1 SGHRS and CDR2 YFSETQ. V lost 4 bases and J lost 0, with 6 bases in between. CDR3 length equals 13 residues. This CDR3 is CASSLLSTDTQYF. DNA for the CDR3: TGCGCCAGCAGCCTCCTAAGCACAGATACGCAGTATTTT.

The V gene is TRBV5-1, the J gene TRBJ2-2, with D tentatively TRBD2 (6 bases). This CDR3 is built from 15 residues. Germline assignment: CDR1 SGHRS and CDR2 YFSETQ. The V gene lost 4 bases and the J gene lost 4 bases, with 14 bases spanning the gap. The CDR3 spells CASSPSLARTGELFF. The CDR3 coding sequence is TGCGCCAGCAGCCCCTCGCTAGCGCGCACCGGGGAGCTGTTTTTT.

A few counts support this clone. J is TRBJ1-5 and V is TRBV18, with 7 positions matching TRBD1. This CDR3 contains 16 residues. V shed 3 bases, J shed 4 bases, and the junction held 9 bases outside the gene matches. Germline V gives CDR1 KGHSH, CDR2 LQKENI. The CDR3 is CASSPPGRGLNQPQHF. DNA of the CDR3: TGTGCCAGCTCACCCCCCGGGAGGGGGCTTAATCAGCCCCAGCATTTT.

J is TRBJ1-1 and V is TRBV5-6, with no clear D. This CDR3 has 16 amino acids. Trimming left V 2 bases short and J 1 base short, with 15 bases between. Germline V lookup: CDR1 SGHDT, CDR2 YYEEEE. The CDR3 region has the DNA TGTGCCAGCAGCTTAGATGGAGGTGAGGGGAACACTGAAGCTTTCTTT. Protein product: CASSLDGGEGNTEAFF.

This clone was found once. V and J are TRBV19 and TRBJ1-1; 8 positions agree with TRBD1. The V gene end was trimmed by 8 bases and the J gene end by 6 bases; junction bases not matched to a gene: 14. The CDR3 is made up of 15 amino acids. The germline CDR1 and CDR2 sequences are LNHDA and SQIVND (reference sequence). CDR3 in amino acids: CASAQQGDRGAEAFF. The DNA for the CDR3 is TGTGCCAGTGCCCAACAGGGGGATCGTGGGGCTGAAGCTTTCTTT.

This clone appeared a single time. This chain connects TRBV7-2 to TRBJ2-7, with 10 bases lining up with TRBD1. Losses at the gene ends were 8 bases for V and 4 bases for J; bases not matched to a gene: 8. The germline V gene has CDR1 SGHTA and CDR2 FQGNSA. The CDR3 consists of 14 residues. The CDR3 DNA reads TGTGCCAGCTATCCCGGGACAGGGGTTTACGAGCAGTACTTC. Protein product: CASYPGTGVYEQYF.

The chain couples TRBV5-8 to TRBJ1-5; 7 bases match TRBD1. The CDR3 length is 16 residues. V was pared by 2 bases and J by 3 bases, with 8 bases of the junction left unmatched. Germline V CDR1 and CDR2: SGHTS, YDEGEE. This CDR3 is CASSFSRDRYNQPQHF. CDR3 coding DNA: TGTGCCAGCAGCTTTAGCCGGGACAGATACAATCAGCCCCAGCATTTT.

The chain recombines TRBV7-2 with TRBJ2-3; 9 bases agree with TRBD2. V shed 8 bases, J shed 6 bases, and the junction held 12 bases outside the gene matches. This CDR3 contains 15 residues. Germline CDR1 reads SGHTA; CDR2 reads FQGNSA. The CDR3 protein is CASGSSSGGLDTQYF. The DNA of the CDR3 is TGTGCCAGCGGTTCAAGTAGCGGGGGTTTGGATACGCAGTATTTT.

V usage is TRBV7-2 and J usage is TRBJ1-2; the match to TRBD1 covers 10 bases. The CDR3 extends over 14 amino acids. The V and J ends lost 6 bases and 7 bases, in that order; junction bases with no gene match: 8. CDR1 and CDR2 from the germline V gene are SGHTA and FQGNSA. CDR3 DNA: TGTGCCAGCAGAGAGACAGGGGGCGCGAGTGGCTACACCTTC. Translated: CASRETGGASGYTF.

This clone came up once. This chain joins TRBV27 and TRBJ1-4, with D maybe TRBD1 (5 bases). The V end was cut by 0 bases, the J end by 8 bases, with 13 bases between. This CDR3 has 15 amino acids. The germline V gene has CDR1 MNHEY and CDR2 SMNVEV (reference sequence). CDR3 DNA: TGTGCCAGCAGTTTATCGTGGCAGGGTGGGGAAAAACTGTTTTTT. This translates into CASSLSWQGGEKLFF.

The genes are TRBV18 and TRBJ2-7; no reliable D call. Deletions cut 3 bases from V and 0 bases from J, with 6 bases between. In germline, CDR1 is KGHSH, CDR2 LQKENI. This CDR3 contains 13 residues. The CDR3 DNA follows: TGTGCCAGCTCACCGGCAGTCTCCTACGAGCAGTACTTC. Encoded protein: CASSPAVSYEQYF.

The chain joins TRBV5-1 to TRBJ1-1, with a tentative D call TRBD1 (5 bases). CDR3 length: 13 residues. Trimming pared 0 bases from V and 11 bases from J, leaving 14 bases between. Germline V gives CDR1 SGHRS, CDR2 YFSETQ. This CDR3 reads CASSLGGPGGAFF. CDR3 nucleotides: TGCGCCAGCAGCTTGGGGGGCCCGGGAGGGGCTTTCTTT.

The chain uses TRBV7-9 and TRBJ2-5; perhaps TRBD1 as D (6 bases). The V gene's germline CDR1 is SEHNR and CDR2 FQNEAQ (reference sequence). V lost 5 bases to trimming and J lost 4 bases, with 11 bases between them. The length of the CDR3 is 13 residues. CDR3: CASSNREVETQYF. DNA of the CDR3: TGTGCCAGCAGCAACAGGGAAGTAGAGACCCAGTACTTC. Full variable domain (remainder filled in from reference TRBV7-9 and TRBJ2-5): DTGVSQNPRHKITKRGQNVTFRCDPISEHNRLYWYRQTLGQGPEFLTYFQNEAQLEKSRLLSDRFSAERPKGSFSTLEIQRTEQGDSAMYLCASSNREVETQYFGPGTRLLVL.